This T cell receptor beta chain was recovered during a study of blood T cell repertoires in COVID-19. Study-level background: COVID-19 samples, acute and convalescent, were from the United States, Italy and Spain.

CDR1 and CDR2 (germline): SGHAT, FQNNGV. The CDR3 covers 13 residues. Trimming cost V 3 bases and J 4 bases, with 9 bases left between them. Per the original methods: Reference gene primers were amplified, and this amplification served to estimate nucleated cell counts. Only in-frame clones appear in the TCRdb table, and some are missing; sequencing was by immunoSEQ multiplex PCR. From that table come the V and J calls and clone size; the DNA was used to work out D and trimming. The table has about 280,000 clones, roughly 89% seen once; the top ten hold around 2%. This TCR was sampled from a man aged 50-59 years with acute or convalescent COVID-19. The source material was peripheral blood. V and J are TRBV11-2 and TRBJ2-5; no firm D call. CDR3 in DNA: TGTGCCAGCAGCTTCGTCCCTCGAGAGACCCAGTACTTC. Translated, it gives CASSFVPRETQYF. Supplemented by reference TRBV11-2 and TRBJ2-5, the full variable domain reads EAGVAQSPRYKIIEKRQSVAFWCNPISGHATLYWYQQILGQGPKLLIQFQNNGVVDDSQLPKDRFSAERLKGVDSTLKIQPAKLEDSAVYLCASSFVPRETQYFGPGTRLLVL.